The subject of this entry is one T cell receptor beta chain. Its antigen has not been determined. No much larger clone exists at a distance of one base, and base qualities are not known. The CDR3, from cysteine to phenylalanine, totals 15 residues. Of the read, only the CDR3 DNA is kept; its 45 bases are in frame from base 1. V is trimmed back by 5 bases and J by 6 bases, and the junction contains 6 bases that no gene match accounts for. As encoded in the germline V gene, CDR1 is SGHAT while CDR2 is FQNNGV. This sample was included in a study of blood T cell repertoires in COVID-19 (dated by TCRdb to about 2020). With regard to the full study: The collaborator samples originated in the United States, Italy and Spain and spanned the acute and convalescent phases of COVID-19. The material from the prospective study consisted of cDNA or gDNA derived from T cells, B-cell-depleted T cells, or PBMCs. Samples came from the ongoing ImmuneRACE study (first 160 participants) plus 1,254 subjects from 6 global collaborators. Nearly every sample came with metadata listing a de-identified subject ID, COVID-19 status, age in years and sex. Deeply sampled blood TCRbeta repertoires from subjects exposed to, actively infected with, or recovered from COVID-19 were included in the dataset. HLA class I and class II types, where available, came from metadata supplied by the sample provider rather than from assay-based typing. A freely available public database, intended as a resource for researchers studying the immune response to SARS-CoV-2, is where the repertoires were released.

TCRbeta CDR3 regions were amplified from genomic DNA by means of the immunoSEQ Assay, a bias-controlled multiplex PCR. As for the authors' bioinformatics: The number of nucleated cells in each sample was estimated from the amplification of reference gene primers within the assay. Sequence reads were collapsed and filtered to measure the absolute abundance of every unique TCRbeta CDR3 rearrangement. For each sample, productive Simpson clonality was calculated as the square root of Simpson's diversity index across productive rearrangements. TCRdb limited this immuneACCESS table to in-frame rearrangements with V and J called. A share of clones is missing; checked studies link under half to unresolved V genes, and the rest is unexplained. D and trimming come from the DNA, and the V and J calls and clone size come from that table. The sample profile shows tens of thousands of clones; roughly 91% of them were found once. The ten largest clonotypes hold roughly 8.1% of the sample.

Each collaborating institution followed its own protocols to collect whole blood in K2EDTA tubes. Collaborator samples were shipped for TCRbeta analysis as frozen whole blood, isolated PBMCs, or DNA extracted from either sample type. Points the paper makes about the study in general: The amount of clinical and demographic metadata varied by source and participant and was provided uncurated.

Sample: peripheral blood. This TCR derives from a human donor in a cohort sampled during active COVID-19. The chain couples TRBV11-2 to TRBJ2-2; the central 10 bases match TRBD2. The sequenced DNA: TGTGCCAGCAGCCTACAGCGGGAGGGATCCGGGGAGCTGTTTTTT. Its translation is CASSLQREGSGELFF.